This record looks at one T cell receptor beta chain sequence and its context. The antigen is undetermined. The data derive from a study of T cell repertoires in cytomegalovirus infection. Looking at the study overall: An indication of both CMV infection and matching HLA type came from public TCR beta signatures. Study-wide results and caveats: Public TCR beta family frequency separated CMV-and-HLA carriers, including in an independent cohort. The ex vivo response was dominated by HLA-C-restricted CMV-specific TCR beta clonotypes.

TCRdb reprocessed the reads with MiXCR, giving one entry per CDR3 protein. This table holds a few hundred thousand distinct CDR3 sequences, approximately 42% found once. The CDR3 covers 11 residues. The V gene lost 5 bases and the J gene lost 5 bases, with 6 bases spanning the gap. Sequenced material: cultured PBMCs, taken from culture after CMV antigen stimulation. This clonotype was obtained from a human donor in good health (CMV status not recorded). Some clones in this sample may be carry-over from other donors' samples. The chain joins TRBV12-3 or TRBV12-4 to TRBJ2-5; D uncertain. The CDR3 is CASSTVETQYF. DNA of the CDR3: TGTGCCAGCAGTACTGTCGAGACCCAGTACTTC.